This T cell receptor (beta chain) is from a study of Graves' ophthalmopathy and Graves' hyperthyroidism. Germline CDR1 is DFQATT and CDR2 is SNEGSKA (reference sequence). The CDR3 sequence is 15 residues long. The V and J ends lost 3 bases and 3 bases respectively, with 17 bases between them. Amplified material comprised TCR beta CDR3 regions derived from RNA transcripts. Second-round multiplex PCR came after first-round RT-PCR with HTBI primers. MiXCR was run by TCRdb on the multiplex PCR reads, yielding one entry per CDR3 protein. Of about 740,000 distinct CDR3 sequences in the sample, 40% were seen once. This clonotype has ten or more counts.

The material sequenced was peripheral blood. The clonotype originates from an adult man with Graves' ophthalmopathy. V is TRBV20-1 and J is TRBJ1-2; D is perhaps TRBD1 (6 bases). The CDR3 DNA reads as TGCAGTGCTAGTTTGGGGCAGGGGCTAGACTATGGCTACACCTTC. Translation: CSASLGQGLDYGYTF.